This T cell receptor beta chain emerged from a study of T cells after yellow fever vaccination. Notes on the study in general: Abundant clonotypes from the bulk population could contaminate FACS-sorted repertoires.

Each CDR3 protein is one row after TCRdb ran MiXCR on the 5' RACE reads. The sample records 80,000 to 100,000 distinct CDR3 sequences, around 5.8% being singletons. The CDR3 contains 14 residues. The J segment lost 5 bases and the V segment lost 4 bases, leaving 8 bases of the junction unmatched. Germline V lookup: CDR1 SGHRS, CDR2 YFSETQ. This clonotype was recorded a few times. Its matching antigen is unknown. This TCR was sampled from a man aged 18 to 29 who received the YFV17D yellow fever vaccine. Material: CD8+ T cells sorted from PBMCs, obtained 10 days after the yellow fever booster vaccination. The chain combines TRBV5-1 with TRBJ1-1; 7 positions match TRBD1. The CDR3 protein is CASSGSGGGTEAFF. The CDR3 DNA reads as TGCGCCAGCAGCGGGTCAGGGGGAGGGACTGAAGCTTTCTTT.